This T cell receptor beta chain came from a study of T cell changes during pregnancy in multiple sclerosis. Using immunoSEQ multiplex PCR, the repertoire was profiled, and TCRdb retains in-frame clones only, with some absent. This sample has about 59,000 clones, with over 90% found just once. Germline V CDR1 and CDR2: SGHVS, FNYEAQ. Trimming took off 6 bases at V and 4 bases at J, with 12 bases between the two ends. This CDR3 comprises 13 residues. Source: CD8+ T cells from peripheral blood mononuclear cells, taken in the third trimester of pregnancy. The V call is TRBV7-6, the J call TRBJ1-1; tentative D call: TRBD1 (5 bases). The TCR sequence derives from a female donor with multiple sclerosis, enrolled in a pregnancy study. This CDR3 reads CASRPQGATEAFF. As DNA, the CDR3 is TGTGCCAGCAGACCTCAGGGTGCCACTGAAGCTTTCTTT.